This is a list of T cell receptor beta chains from one sample in a study of PD-1 blockade in classical Hodgkin lymphoma. Assay: immunoSEQ multiplex PCR; the TCRdb copy retains only in-frame clones and omits some. The sample shows about 21,000 clones, around 94% of them seen only once. The sample taken for sequencing was peripheral blood mononuclear cells (PBMCs). Source of these receptors: a human donor with classical Hodgkin lymphoma. Each CDR3 is given with its conserved first and last residue. A D gene is named only where the DNA matches it firmly. Clone size, where shown, is once, few, many, or a class for clones that have expanded.

>TRBV19|TRBJ2-1|TRBD1|-
CASTIPRQGRGDEQFF
TGTGCCAGTACCATCCCCCGACAGGGACGGGGCGATGAGCAGTTCTTC
>TRBV19|TRBJ2-6|TRBD1|-
CASSTLSDRSSGANVLTF
TGTGCCAGTAGTACCCTCTCGGACAGGAGCTCTGGGGCCAACGTCCTGACTTTC
>TRBV5-1|TRBJ2-2|-|-
CASTPADGATGELFF
TGCGCCAGCACGCCAGCGGACGGAGCCACCGGGGAGCTGTTTTTT
>TRBV4-2|TRBJ2-7|-|-
CASSQDWGGQLYEQYF
TGTGCCAGCAGCCAAGATTGGGGGGGCCAACTGTACGAGCAGTACTTC
>TRBV28|TRBJ2-3|-|-
CASSLYSPQDTQYF
TGTGCCAGCAGTTTATATAGCCCACAGGATACGCAGTATTTT
>TRBV19|TRBJ2-1|TRBD2|-
CASSIGNSGNEQFF
TGTGCCAGTAGTATAGGTAATAGCGGGAATGAGCAGTTCTTC
>TRBV13|TRBJ2-1|TRBD1|few
CASSVTGGVHNEQFF
TGTGCCAGCAGCGTGACAGGGGGTGTCCACAATGAGCAGTTCTTC
>TRBV9|TRBJ1-1|TRBD1|-
CASGLSPGQSSSAFF
TGTGCCAGCGGCCTATCTCCGGGACAGAGTTCTTCGGCTTTCTTT
>TRBV28|TRBJ2-7|-|-
CASSLGGVGYEQYF
TGTGCCAGCAGTTTGGGTGGGGTGGGCTACGAGCAGTACTTC
>TRBV11-3|TRBJ2-1|-|-
CASSSTGEHYNEQFF
TGTGCCAGCAGCTCCACGGGGGAGCACTACAATGAGCAGTTCTTC
>TRBV9|TRBJ2-2|TRBD2|-
CASSVGSGGATGELFF
TGTGCCAGCAGCGTAGGAAGCGGGGGTGCAACCGGGGAGCTGTTTTTT
>TRBV4-2|TRBJ2-3|TRBD2|-
CASSPGTSGGWSTDTQYF
TGTGCCAGCAGCCCTGGGACTAGCGGGGGGTGGAGCACAGATACGCAGTATTTT
>TRBV7-8|TRBJ2-7|-|-
CASSLEQGSYEQYF
TGTGCCAGCAGCTTAGAGCAGGGCTCCTACGAGCAGTACTTC
>TRBV7-3|TRBJ2-1|-|-
CASSFGRGYNEQFF
TGTGCCAGCAGCTTCGGCAGGGGATACAATGAGCAGTTCTTC
>TRBV30|TRBJ1-5|-|-
CAWSFAFGNQPQHF
TGTGCCTGGAGTTTTGCGTTTGGGAATCAGCCCCAGCATTTT
>TRBV4-3|TRBJ2-3|TRBD2|-
CASSQDPTSGETSTDTQYF
TGCGCCAGCAGCCAAGATCCGACTAGCGGGGAAACTAGCACAGATACGCAGTATTTT
>TRBV14|TRBJ2-3|-|-
CASSQGGRGTDTQYF
TGTGCCAGCAGCCAGGGGGGACGCGGCACAGATACGCAGTATTTT
>TRBV25-1|TRBJ1-2|-|-
CASSPIQGNYGYTF
TGTGCCAGCAGCCCCATCCAGGGTAACTATGGCTACACCTTC
>TRBV4-3|TRBJ2-2|-|-
CASSQGSSGELFF
TGCGCCAGCAGCCAAGGCTCGTCCGGGGAGCTGTTTTTT
>TRBV11-2|TRBJ2-7|-|-
CASSSSRASYEQYF
TGTGCCAGCAGTTCATCCCGGGCCTCCTACGAGCAGTACTTC
>TRBV11-3|TRBJ2-2|TRBD2|-
CASSLQRGTGELFF
TGTGCCAGCAGCTTACAGCGGGGCACCGGGGAGCTGTTTTTT
>TRBV19|TRBJ2-1|-|-
CATAAYNEQFF
TGTGCCACCGCAGCGTACAATGAGCAGTTCTTC
>TRBV9|TRBJ2-1|-|-
CASSVGQGGPHEQFF
TGTGCCAGCAGCGTTGGTCAGGGGGGGCCCCATGAGCAGTTCTTC
>TRBV19|TRBJ2-3|-|once
CASGTLASTDTQYF
TGTGCCAGTGGGACCCTTGCCAGCACAGATACGCAGTATTTT
>TRBV27|TRBJ2-7|-|-
CASSLSHGAYEQYF
TGTGCCAGCAGTTTATCCCACGGCGCCTACGAGCAGTACTTC
>TRBV11-3|TRBJ2-7|-|once
CASSYDSYAYEQYF
TGTGCCAGCAGCTACGACAGCTACGCCTACGAGCAGTACTTC
>TRBV4-2|TRBJ2-7|-|-
CASSQELGSYEQYF
TGTGCCAGCAGCCAAGAGCTCGGTTCCTACGAGCAGTACTTC
>TRBV5-1|TRBJ2-5|-|-
CATSERARHETQYF
TGCGCCACCTCGGAGCGGGCCCGCCACGAGACCCAGTACTTC
>TRBV6-5|TRBJ2-7|-|once
CASSYGTSYEQYF
TGTGCCAGCAGTTACGGCACCTCCTACGAGCAGTACTTC
>TRBV5-6|TRBJ2-2|-|-
CASSPRQPNTGELFF
TGTGCCAGCAGCCCGAGACAGCCGAACACCGGGGAGCTGTTTTTT
>TRBV5-4|TRBJ2-7|-|-
CASSFLGWGSTTYEQYF
TGTGCCAGCAGCTTTCTAGGGTGGGGCAGTACGACCTACGAGCAGTACTTC
>TRBV2|TRBJ1-2|-|-
CASSVLGQSFYGYTF
TGTGCCAGCAGTGTATTAGGGCAGAGCTTCTATGGCTACACCTTC
>TRBV25-1|TRBJ1-5|TRBD1|-
CASSGDRDNSNQPQHF
TGTGCCAGCAGTGGGGACAGAGATAATAGCAATCAGCCCCAGCATTTT
>TRBV29-1|TRBJ2-6|-|-
CSVARERGPGANVLTF
TGCAGCGTTGCCCGGGAGAGGGGTCCTGGGGCCAACGTCCTGACTTTC
>TRBV6-5|TRBJ2-4|TRBD1|-
CASSYNRGAKNIQYF
TGTGCCAGCAGTTACAACAGGGGCGCCAAAAACATTCAGTACTTC
>TRBV28|TRBJ1-1|-|once
CASSLWMNTEAFF
TGTGCCAGCAGTTTATGGATGAACACTGAAGCTTTCTTT
>TRBV2|TRBJ2-3|-|-
CASSKDGGPSDTQYF
TGTGCCAGCAGTAAAGACGGGGGCCCGTCGGATACGCAGTATTTT
>TRBV5-1|TRBJ2-7|TRBD2|-
CASSLGGWNYEQYF
TGCGCCAGCAGCCTCGGGGGGTGGAACTACGAGCAGTACTTC
>TRBV29-1|TRBJ2-3|TRBD1|-
CSAPGTGGDHTQYF
TGCAGCGCTCCCGGGACAGGGGGCGATCATACGCAGTATTTT
>TRBV18|TRBJ2-7|TRBD2|-
CASSPSGGSLEQYF
TGTGCCAGCTCCCCTAGCGGGGGCTCCTTAGAGCAGTACTTC
>TRBV5-6|TRBJ2-1|-|-
CASTRGDEQFF
TGTGCCAGCACACGGGGAGATGAGCAGTTCTTC
>TRBV11-2|TRBJ1-2|TRBD1|few
CASSPGTAYGYTF
TGTGCCAGCAGCCCCGGGACAGCCTATGGCTACACCTTC
>TRBV18|TRBJ1-1|-|-
CASSPTGLESAEAFF
TGTGCCAGCTCACCGACAGGTTTGGAAAGCGCTGAAGCTTTCTTT
>TRBV18|TRBJ2-6|TRBD1|-
CASSPDLLVGQQLSGANVLTF
TGTGCCAGCTCACCAGACCTCTTAGTGGGACAGCAACTTTCTGGGGCCAACGTCCTGACTTTC
>TRBV7-6|TRBJ2-3|TRBD2|-
CASSLVASGLDTQYF
TGTGCCAGCAGCTTAGTGGCTAGCGGGCTGGATACGCAGTATTTT
>TRBV7-9|TRBJ2-2|TRBD1|-
CASSPKQGVGTNTGELFF
TGTGCCAGCAGCCCCAAACAGGGGGTCGGAACGAACACCGGGGAGCTGTTTTTT
>TRBV18|TRBJ2-7|TRBD2|-
CASSRGLAGGSYEQYF
TGTGCCAGCTCCAGAGGACTAGCGGGGGGTTCCTACGAGCAGTACTTC
>TRBV21-1|TRBJ2-7|-|-
CASSKGMGQGGGQYF
TGTGCCAGCAGCAAAGGGATGGGGCAGGGAGGCGGGCAGTACTTC
>TRBV10-3|TRBJ2-1|TRBD2|once
CAISESLASGGNEQFF
TGTGCCATCAGTGAGTCGTTGGCTAGCGGGGGAAATGAGCAGTTCTTC
>TRBV6-1|TRBJ1-6|-|-
CASSVLAGSSYNSPLHF
TGTGCCAGCAGTGTGCTTGCAGGGAGCTCCTATAATTCACCCCTCCACTTT
>TRBV12-5|TRBJ1-2|TRBD1|-
CASGDRGPINYGYTF
TGTGCTAGCGGGGACAGGGGGCCGATCAACTATGGCTACACCTTC
>TRBV5-1|TRBJ2-7|TRBD1|-
CASSRNDRVREQYF
TGCGCCAGCAGCCGAAACGACAGGGTTAGGGAGCAGTACTTC
>TRBV6-6|TRBJ1-5|-|-
CASSFATGGNQPQHF
TGTGCCAGCAGTTTCGCGACAGGAGGCAATCAGCCCCAGCATTTT
>TRBV19|TRBJ1-4|TRBD1|-
CASSITPGQGGEKLFF
TGTGCCAGTAGTATAACCCCCGGACAGGGCGGGGAAAAACTGTTTTTT
>TRBV21-1|TRBJ1-1|-|-
CASRGQGGSLDTEAFF
TGTGCCAGCAGAGGACAGGGAGGCTCTTTGGACACTGAAGCTTTCTTT